These 12 T cell receptor beta chains share one sample of origin, sequenced in a study of regulatory T cells in long-lasting Graves disease. Time point given: newly diagnosed GD, antithyroid drugs for less than 3 months. From RNA extracted from PBMCs, the TCR library was made. Arm-PCR with iRepertoire HTBI primers amplified the CDR3 regions for these TCR beta libraries. TCRdb analysed the multiplex PCR reads with MiXCR anew, one entry per CDR3 protein. The sample includes about 460,000 distinct CDR3 sequences, approximately 14% of them seen just once. The same specimen was also included in a second study, on T cells in Graves' hyperthyroidism and ophthalmopathy.

This material consisted of peripheral blood mononuclear cells (PBMCs), taken at new diagnosis, from a patient treated with antithyroid drugs. The receptors were sampled from a woman between 45 and 60 years old with Graves disease.

This clonotype was detected many times. CDR3 sequence reads: CASSSLGLEGPETQYF. The CDR3 nucleotides read TGTGCCAGCAGCAGCTTAGGGCTCGAAGGGCCGGAGACCCAGTACTTC. This sequence joins TRBV13 and TRBJ2-5; the D is unclear. The CDR3 loop spans 16 amino acids. Germline V lookup: CDR1 PRHDT, CDR2 FYEKMQ (reference sequence). Trimming cost V 5 bases and J 5 bases, with 21 bases left between them.

At least ten counts were recorded for this clonotype. The chain carries TRBV28 and TRBJ1-5; no definite D call. This CDR3 region has 11 residues. The germline V gene has CDR1 MDHEN and CDR2 SYDVKM. Deletions cut 5 bases from V and 5 bases from J, with 4 bases between. Written as DNA, the CDR3 is TGTGCCAGCAGTACCTATCAGCCCCAGCATTTT. Translation: CASSTYQPQHF.

In this sample, this clonotype turned up a few times. One end of the junction fails to match germline, which may point to a read error. The chain is built from TRBV2 and TRBJ1-6, with TRBD1 matching over 8 bases. The germline V gene has CDR1 SNHLY and CDR2 FYNNEI. This CDR3 has 15 amino acids. CDR3 nucleotide sequence: TGTGCCGGCAGTAGGGACAGGACGAGTAATTCACCCCTCCACTTT. Translation: CAGSRDRTSNSPLHF.

V usage is TRBV9 and J usage is TRBJ2-5; TRBD2 agrees at 7 bases. The V segment lost 0 bases and the J segment 0 bases; nucleotides outside the gene matches: 20. CDR3 size: 21 residues. Germline CDR1 and CDR2: SGDLS and YYNGEE. CDR3 coding DNA: TGTGCCAGCAGCGTAGGGGGGGGACCGGTTGGGGATATCCCTTACCAAGAGACCCAGTACTTC. Protein: CASSVGGGPVGDIPYQETQYF. Full variable domain (outside the CDR3, taken from reference TRBV9 and TRBJ2-5): DSGVTQTPKHLITATGQRVTLRCSPRSGDLSVYWYQQSLDQGLQFLIQYYNGEERAKGNILERFSAQQFPDLHSELNLSSLELGDSALYFCASSVGGGPVGDIPYQETQYFGPGTRLLVL.

The chain recombines TRBV3-1 with TRBJ2-5; D is perhaps TRBD1 (6 bases). Trimming shortened V by 1 base and J by 7 bases, and 19 bases separated the two germline ends. CDR1 LGHDT and CDR2 YNNKEL come from the germline V gene (reference sequence). The length of the CDR3 is 16 residues. The CDR3 reads CASSQGVPVRGGTQYF. For the CDR3, the DNA is TGTGCCAGCAGCCAAGGGGTCCCGGTCAGAGGGGGGACCCAGTACTTC.

This clonotype was seen more than once but under ten times. This chain connects TRBV30 to TRBJ2-1; possibly TRBD1 or TRBD2 for D (5 bases each). The V end was cut by 2 bases, the J end by 4 bases, with 12 bases between. CDR1 and CDR2 from the germline V gene are GTSNPN and SVGIG (reference sequence). The CDR3 runs to 14 residues. CDR3 residues: CAWSYPEGYNEQFF. CDR3 in DNA: TGTGCCTGGAGTTACCCAGAGGGGTACAATGAGCAGTTCTTC.

The table lists this clonotype with many counts. The chain employs TRBV24-1 and TRBJ2-5, with D perhaps matching TRBD2 (5 bases). V was pared by 3 bases and J by 5 bases, with 12 bases between. This CDR3 comprises 14 residues. From germline, CDR1 is KGHDR and CDR2 SFDVKD. CDR3 residues: CATSDALAQETQYF. For the CDR3, the DNA is TGTGCCACCAGTGATGCTCTAGCCCAGGAGACCCAGTACTTC.

This clonotype was counted only a few times. The gene calls are TRBV9 and TRBJ2-7; 8 nucleotides match TRBD1. The V segment lost 0 bases and the J segment 2 bases; nucleotides outside the gene matches: 4. CDR3 length: 15 amino acids. Germline V CDR1 and CDR2: SGDLS, YYNGEE. The CDR3 DNA follows: TGTGCCAGCAGCGTAGCTGGACAGGGTACCTACGAGCAGTACTTC. This translates into CASSVAGQGTYEQYF.

Note on this clonotype: This sequence may be a read error, since a much larger clone differs from it by one base. The chain uses TRBV28 and TRBJ2-5; TRBD2 agrees at 13 bases. There are 14 residues in the CDR3. Germline values: CDR1 MDHEN, CDR2 SYDVKM. The CDR3 sequence is CASGTSGRAEIQYF. The CDR3 nucleotides read TGTGCCAGCGGTACTAGCGGGAGGGCGGAGATCCAGTACTTC.

This clonotype occurred a few times. V is TRBV29-1 and J is TRBJ1-5, with 7 bases lining up with TRBD1. Germline V gene data show CDR1 as SQVTM and CDR2 as ANQGSEA. Trimming cost V 6 bases and J 7 bases; bases outside gene matches: 9. The CDR3 extends over 13 amino acids. CDR3 coding DNA: TGCAGCGTCAGGACAGGAGGGGGGCAGCCCCAGCATTTT. The encoded protein is CSVRTGGGQPQHF.

Many counts were recorded for this clonotype. The rearrangement uses TRBV7-9 and TRBJ2-7, with no clear D. The CDR3 totals 13 residues. The germline gives CDR1 SEHNR, CDR2 FQNEAQ (reference sequence). Trimming stripped 2 bases from V and 1 base from J, with 6 bases between. Here the CDR3 DNA reads TGTGCCAGCAGCTTAAACCCATCCTACGAGCAGTACTTC. It yields the protein CASSLNPSYEQYF.

This clonotype was observed many times. J is TRBJ2-1 and V is TRBV12-3 or TRBV12-4; TRBD1 is a possible D gene (6 bases). With 6 bases removed from V and 5 bases from J, the gap between germline ends came to 14 bases. The CDR3 loop spans 14 amino acids. CDR3: CASRQGQGNNEQFF. Written as DNA, the CDR3 is TGTGCCAGCAGGCAGGGACAAGGAAACAATGAGCAGTTCTTC.